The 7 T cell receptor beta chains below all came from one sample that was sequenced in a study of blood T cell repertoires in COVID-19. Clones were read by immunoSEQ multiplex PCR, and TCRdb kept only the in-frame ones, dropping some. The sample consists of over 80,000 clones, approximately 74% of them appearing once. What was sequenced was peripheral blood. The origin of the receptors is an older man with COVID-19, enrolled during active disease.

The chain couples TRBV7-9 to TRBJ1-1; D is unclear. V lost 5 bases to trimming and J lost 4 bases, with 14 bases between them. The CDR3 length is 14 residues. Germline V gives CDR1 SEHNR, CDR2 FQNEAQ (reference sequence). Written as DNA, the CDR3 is TGTGCCAGCAGCACCCGTCAGGAAAGCACTGAAGCTTTCTTT. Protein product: CASSTRQESTEAFF.

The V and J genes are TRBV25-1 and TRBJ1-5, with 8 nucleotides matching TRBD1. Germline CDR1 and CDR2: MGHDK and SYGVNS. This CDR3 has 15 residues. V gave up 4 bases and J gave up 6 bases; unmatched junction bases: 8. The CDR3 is CASSGSDRAVQPQHF. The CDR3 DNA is TGTGCCAGCAGTGGCTCGGACAGGGCGGTTCAGCCCCAGCATTTT.

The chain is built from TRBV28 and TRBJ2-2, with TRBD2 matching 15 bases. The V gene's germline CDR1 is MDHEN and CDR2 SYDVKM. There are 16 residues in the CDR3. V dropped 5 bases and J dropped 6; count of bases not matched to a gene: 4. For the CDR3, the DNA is TGTGCCAGCAGTCTCGGACTAGCGGGAGGGCCCGGGGAGCTGTTTTTT. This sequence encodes CASSLGLAGGPGELFF.

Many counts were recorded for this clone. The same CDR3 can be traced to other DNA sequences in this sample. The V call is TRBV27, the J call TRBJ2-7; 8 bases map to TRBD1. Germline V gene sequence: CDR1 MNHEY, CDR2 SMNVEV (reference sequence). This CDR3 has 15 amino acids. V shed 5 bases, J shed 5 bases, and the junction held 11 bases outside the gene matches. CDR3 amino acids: CASSTYQGARNEQYF. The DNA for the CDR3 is TGTGCCAGCAGTACCTATCAGGGGGCTCGGAACGAGCAGTACTTC.

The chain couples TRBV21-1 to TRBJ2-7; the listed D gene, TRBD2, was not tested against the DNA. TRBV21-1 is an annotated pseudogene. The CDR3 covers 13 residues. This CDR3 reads CASSKWRRSQQYF. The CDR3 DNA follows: TGTGCCAGCAGCAAATGGAGACGGTCCCAGCAGTACTTC.

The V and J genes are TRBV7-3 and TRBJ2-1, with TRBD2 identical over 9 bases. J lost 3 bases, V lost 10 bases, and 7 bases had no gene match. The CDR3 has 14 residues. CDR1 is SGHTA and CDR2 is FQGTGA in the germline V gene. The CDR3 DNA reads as TGTGCCACCGGAGCGGGAGGCAACTACAATGAGCAGTTCTTC. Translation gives CATGAGGNYNEQFF.

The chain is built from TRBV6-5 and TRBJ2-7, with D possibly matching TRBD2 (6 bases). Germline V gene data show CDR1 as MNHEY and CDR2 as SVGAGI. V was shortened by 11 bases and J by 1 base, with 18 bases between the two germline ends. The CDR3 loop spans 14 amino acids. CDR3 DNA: TGTGCCTCAACCCGGAGCGGGTCTTCCTACGAGCAGTACTTC. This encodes CASTRSGSSYEQYF.